This passage covers 14 T cell receptor beta chains from one sample sequenced in a study of cytomegalovirus exposure and HLA in healthy donors. A multiplex PCR was run with 60 Vbeta primers and 13 Jbeta primers. The table came from immunoSEQ multiplex PCR; TCRdb's copy has only in-frame clones and leaves some out. The sample carries roughly 120,000 clones, 60% to 85% recorded once. Sequencing was carried out using PBMCs. These receptors all come from a human donor in good health.

J is TRBJ1-4 and V is TRBV5-1, with a weak D call TRBD1 (5 bases). CDR3 length equals 15 residues. In germline, CDR1 is SGHRS, CDR2 YFSETQ. V shed 0 bases and J shed 4 bases, with 10 bases lying between them. The CDR3 DNA follows: TGCGCCAGCAGCTTGGTAGGGGCCAATAATGAAAAACTGTTTTTT. Encoded protein: CASSLVGANNEKLFF.

The rearrangement links TRBV19 to TRBJ1-6, with a possible D match to TRBD1 (6 bases). The germline gives CDR1 LNHDA, CDR2 SQIVND (reference sequence). Trimming stripped 3 bases from V and 4 bases from J, with 7 bases between. This CDR3 is 14 amino acids long. The CDR3 sequence is CASSIRGYNSPLHF. The DNA of the CDR3 is TGTGCCAGTAGTATTAGGGGGTATAATTCACCCCTCCACTTT. Using reference TRBV19 and TRBJ1-6 for the parts outside the CDR3, the full variable domain is DGGITQSPKYLFRKEGQNVTLSCEQNLNHDAMYWYRQDPGQGLRLIYYSQIVNDFQKGDIAEGYSVSREKKESFPLTVTSAQKNPTAFYLCASSIRGYNSPLHFGNGTRLTVT.

The gene calls are TRBV15 and TRBJ2-1, with TRBD1 matching 9 bases. Germline lookup yields CDR1 LNHNV and CDR2 YYDKDF (reference sequence). The V gene end was trimmed by 3 bases and the J gene end by 0 bases; junction bases not matched to a gene: 3. The CDR3 is made up of 16 amino acids. CDR3 DNA sequence: TGTGCCACCAGCAGGGGACAGGGACGCTCCTACAATGAGCAGTTCTTC. Translating it yields CATSRGQGRSYNEQFF.

This clone has just one count. This chain links TRBV10-1 with TRBJ1-2; the match to TRBD1 covers 10 bases. CDR3 length: 15 residues. Germline V CDR1 and CDR2: WNHNN, SYGVQD (reference sequence). Losses at the gene ends were 6 bases for V and 3 bases for J; bases not matched to a gene: 7. The CDR3 is CASSPGTGVDYGYTF. In nucleotides, the CDR3 is TGCGCCAGCAGCCCCGGGACAGGGGTCGACTATGGCTACACCTTC.

This clone was observed once. This chain connects TRBV10-3 to TRBJ1-5, with 7 positions matching TRBD1. The germline CDR1 and CDR2 sequences are ENHRY and SYGVKD. V dropped 6 bases and J dropped 0; count of bases not matched to a gene: 5. The CDR3 is made up of 15 amino acids. The CDR3 reads CAIRATGDSNQPQHF. DNA of the CDR3: TGTGCCATCAGGGCCACAGGGGATAGCAATCAGCCCCAGCATTTT.

V and J are TRBV18 and TRBJ1-2; tentatively, D is TRBD1 (5 bases). The germline V gene has CDR1 KGHSH and CDR2 LQKENI. The CDR3 is made up of 14 amino acids. Trimming pared 7 bases from V and 0 bases from J, leaving 12 bases between. The CDR3 nucleotides are TGTGCCAGCTATTCAGGGTTAGCTAACTATGGCTACACCTTC. It yields the protein CASYSGLANYGYTF.

The V gene is TRBV4-1, the J gene TRBJ1-2; 10 bases fit TRBD1. V lost 2 bases to trimming and J lost 7 bases; unmatched junction nucleotides: 4. The V gene's germline CDR1 is MGHRA and CDR2 YSYEKL. There are 14 residues in the CDR3. CDR3 amino acids: CASSQPWDRGGYTF. CDR3 coding DNA: TGCGCCAGCAGCCAACCTTGGGACAGGGGTGGCTACACCTTC.

The chain carries TRBV6-4 and TRBJ1-2; 9 nucleotides match TRBD1. The V gene end was trimmed by 6 bases and the J gene end by 5 bases; junction bases not matched to a gene: 10. The CDR3 spans 15 residues. Germline V lookup: CDR1 MRHNA, CDR2 SNTAGT. In DNA, the CDR3 is TGTGCCAGCAGGAGTCAGTCGGGACAGGGATATGGCTACACCTTC. Protein product: CASRSQSGQGYGYTF.

The chain joins TRBV7-6 to TRBJ2-1; TRBD1 matches at 7 bases. The germline V gene encodes CDR1 SGHVS and CDR2 FNYEAQ. V dropped 3 bases and J dropped 9; count of bases not matched to a gene: 8. The CDR3 has 14 amino acids. CDR3 nucleotide sequence: TGTGCCAGCAGCTTCCTCTCACAGGGGAGTGAGCAGTTCTTC. Its protein product is CASSFLSQGSEQFF.

The chain's CDR3 is CASSFPPDFLYGYTF. The DNA of the CDR3 is TGTGCCAGCAGCTTTCCCCCAGACTTCTTATATGGCTACACCTTC. The chain links TRBV5-6 to TRBJ1-2; D is undetermined. The V end was cut by 2 bases, the J end by 5 bases, with 16 bases between. CDR1 is SGHDT and CDR2 is YYEEEE in the germline V gene. The CDR3 loop spans 15 amino acids.

The V gene is TRBV6-6, the J gene TRBJ1-2; tentative D call: TRBD1 (5 bases). CDR1 is MNHNY and CDR2 is SVGAGI in the germline V gene (reference sequence). Between the trimmed V and J ends, which lost 5 bases and 4 bases, there was a span of 11 bases. This CDR3 is 13 amino acids long. The CDR3 region is CASSLDTFYGYTF. The CDR3 coding sequence is TGTGCCAGCAGTCTGGACACGTTCTATGGCTACACCTTC.

The chain recombines TRBV5-6 with TRBJ1-1; D unclear. V was pared by 4 bases and J by 5 bases, with 12 bases between. The CDR3 contains 13 residues. Germline V gives CDR1 SGHDT, CDR2 YYEEEE. CDR3 in DNA: TGTGCCAGCAGCGTTGAGGTTAAGACTGAAGCTTTCTTT. This encodes CASSVEVKTEAFF.

This clone was observed once. This chain uses TRBV9 with TRBJ2-1, with 10 bases aligning to TRBD1. CDR1 is SGDLS and CDR2 is YYNGEE in the germline V gene. V shed 0 bases, J shed 6 bases, and the junction held 9 bases outside the gene matches. The CDR3 covers 17 residues. CDR3 DNA sequence: TGTGCCAGCAGCGTAGGGGTGGGGGACAGGGGAGTCAATGAGCAGTTCTTC. Its protein is CASSVGVGDRGVNEQFF.

CDR3 sequence (DNA): TGCGCCAGCAGCTTGGTCACAGGGCGAGGGGGCTACACCTTC. Its translation is CASSLVTGRGGYTF. The chain links TRBV5-1 to TRBJ1-2, with D possibly TRBD1 on 6 matching bases. V was pared by 0 bases and J by 8 bases, with 14 bases between. CDR3 length: 14 amino acids. Per germline, CDR1 SGHRS and CDR2 YFSETQ. Full variable domain (outside the CDR3, taken from reference TRBV5-1 and TRBJ1-2): KAGVTQTPRYLIKTRGQQVTLSCSPISGHRSVSWYQQTPGQGLQFLFEYFSETQRNKGNFPGRFSGRQFSNSRSEMNVSTLELGDSALYLCASSLVTGRGGYTFGSGTRLTVV.